The rows below give T cell receptor beta chains drawn from one sample of a study of CD8+ T cells in alopecia areata. The repertoire was sequenced with immunoSEQ multiplex PCR; TCRdb's copy has only in-frame clones and lacks some. The repertoire holds 150,000 or so clones, with approximately 90% as singletons. Sequencing was performed on CD8+ T cells sorted from blood, taken at week 4, from a patient treated with tofacitinib. The receptors stem from a human donor with alopecia areata. Both conserved end residues are part of each CDR3. The order of the fields is V gene, clone size, D gene, J gene, CDR3 DNA, CDR3 protein. D genes are given only for firm matches. The listing skips clone size in some rows; elsewhere it reads once, few, many or a size class.

TRBV15	.	TRBD2	TRBJ2-7	TGTGCCACCAGCTCCGGCGGGGGCTCCTACGAGCAGTACTTC	CATSSGGGSYEQYF
TRBV2	.	.	TRBJ2-3	TGTGCCAGCATTGAGGGCACGTCGGATACGCAGTATTTT	CASIEGTSDTQYF
TRBV27	.	.	TRBJ2-1	TGTGCCAGCAGTTTGTGGCTGGGAGGACAAAATGAGCAGTTCTTC	CASSLWLGGQNEQFF
TRBV30	.	.	TRBJ2-2	TGTGCCTGGAGTGTAGGGGCTAACGGGGAGCTGTTTTTT	CAWSVGANGELFF
TRBV6-5	.	.	TRBJ1-2	TGTGCCAGCAGTTACTCGATGAGCTATGGCTACACCTTC	CASSYSMSYGYTF
TRBV2	.	.	TRBJ1-1	TGTGCCAGCCCGCAGCCGAACACTGAAGCTTTCTTT	CASPQPNTEAFF
TRBV29-1	few	.	TRBJ2-6	TGCAGCGTTGAAGATCCGCGCTCTGGGGCCAACGTCCTGACTTTC	CSVEDPRSGANVLTF
TRBV16	few	.	TRBJ2-7	TGTGCCAGCAGCCAAGTGGGACTGGACGAGCAGTACTTC	CASSQVGLDEQYF
TRBV19	.	TRBD1	TRBJ2-4	TGTGCCAGTAGTATTTCAGGGGGCTTGGGCAAAAACATTCAGTACTTC	CASSISGGLGKNIQYF
TRBV29-1	.	TRBD2	TRBJ2-3	TGCAGCGTCAGTCCCCGGGGGGGCACAGATACGCAGTATTTT	CSVSPRGGTDTQYF
TRBV5-4	.	TRBD1	TRBJ2-2	TGTGCCAGCAGCCTACAGATAGGACAGGGGAGGAACGGGGAGCTGTTTTTT	CASSLQIGQGRNGELFF
TRBV9	.	.	TRBJ2-7	TGTGCCAGCAGCGTAGCTTCGGGGGAGCAGTACTTC	CASSVASGEQYF
TRBV29-1	.	TRBD2	TRBJ2-1	TGCAGCGTTGTGGGACTAGCGGGAATAGTTTCGAATGAGCAGTTCTTC	CSVVGLAGIVSNEQFF
TRBV23-1	.	TRBD2	TRBJ2-5	TGCGCCAGCAGTCTCCGACTAGCGGGACGGGAGGAAGAGACCCAGTACTTC	CASSLRLAGREEETQYF
TRBV29-1	few	.	TRBJ2-3	TGCAGCGTTGACCCTCGGGGGACAGATACGCAGTATTTT	CSVDPRGTDTQYF
TRBV7-8	few	.	TRBJ2-1	TGTGCCAGCAGTTCCGTCCCACTAGAGTCCTACAATGAGCAGTTCTTC	CASSSVPLESYNEQFF
TRBV7-9	.	.	TRBJ1-2	TGTGCCAGCAGCTTACCAGGCCAGGGTAGTGGCGGCGGCTACACCTTC	CASSLPGQGSGGGYTF
TRBV2	.	.	TRBJ2-3	TGTGCCAGCAGTGGACCCATTGGCATAGATACGCAGTATTTT	CASSGPIGIDTQYF
TRBV5-1	.	.	TRBJ2-2	TGCGCCAGCAGCTTGGTCGCCGGGGAGCTGTTTTTT	CASSLVAGELFF
TRBV6-5	.	TRBD2	TRBJ2-5	TGTGCCAGCAGTTACTCGGGGGGGATCCAAGAGACCCAGTACTTC	CASSYSGGIQETQYF
TRBV29-1	few	.	TRBJ2-7	TGCAGCGTTGAACGAGGGAATTCCTACGAGCAGTACTTC	CSVERGNSYEQYF
TRBV2	.	.	TRBJ2-2	TGTGCCAGCTTAATAAGGGCAGGGGCCACCGGGGAGCTGTTTTTT	CASLIRAGATGELFF
TRBV5-1	.	.	TRBJ2-7	TGCGCCAGCGGGGTGGGCGACTACGAGCAGTACTTC	CASGVGDYEQYF
TRBV5-1	.	.	TRBJ1-6	TGCGCCAGCAGCTTGGAGCAGGGTGAATCACCCCTCCACTTT	CASSLEQGESPLHF
TRBV30	.	TRBD2	TRBJ2-7	TGTGCCTGGAGTGTAAGCGGGACCTACGAGCAGTACTTC	CAWSVSGTYEQYF
TRBV2	.	TRBD1	TRBJ2-4	TGTGCCAGCGATGCCGGGACAGGGGGCAACATTCAGTACTTC	CASDAGTGGNIQYF
TRBV28	.	.	TRBJ2-4	TGTGCCAGCAGCTCGGACGGAGACATTCAGTACTTC	CASSSDGDIQYF
TRBV9	few	.	TRBJ2-7	TGTGCCAGCAGCCCCGCCGGAGCGGTCTCCTACGAGCAGTACTTC	CASSPAGAVSYEQYF
TRBV25-1	once	.	TRBJ2-7	TGTGCCAGCAGTGTCGATTACGAGCAGTACTTC	CASSVDYEQYF
TRBV5-4	.	.	TRBJ2-1	TGTGCCAGCAGCTTGGGTAATGAGCAGTTCTTC	CASSLGNEQFF
TRBV27	.	TRBD1	TRBJ1-5	TGTGCCAGCAGACCTGGGACAGTCAATCAGCCCCAGCATTTT	CASRPGTVNQPQHF
TRBV19	.	.	TRBJ1-1	TGTGCCAGTAGTGTAACAGGTTATAATGAAGCTTTCTTT	CASSVTGYNEAFF
TRBV5-1	.	.	TRBJ2-7	TGCGCCAGCAGCGACGGGGATACCTACGAGCAGTACTTC	CASSDGDTYEQYF
TRBV2	.	.	TRBJ2-1	TGTGCCAGCTCGCTTGGGGGGATCCCTTACAATGAGCAGTTCTTC	CASSLGGIPYNEQFF
TRBV27	.	.	TRBJ2-3	TGTGCCAGCAGTTTATATAGGACGAGCACAGATACGCAGTATTTT	CASSLYRTSTDTQYF
TRBV15	few	TRBD1	TRBJ2-7	TGTGCCACCAGCAGCACCAAAGTAAGGGACAGACCTACCTACGAGCAGTACTTC	CATSSTKVRDRPTYEQYF
TRBV29-1	.	TRBD2	TRBJ2-1	TGCAGCGCCCCTCGCGGGGGGGATAATGAGCAGTTCTTC	CSAPRGGDNEQFF